The following is a T cell receptor beta chain sequence with its context. This clonotype was counted many times. Its antigen is currently not known. Base qualities are not recorded, but no much larger clone differs from it by a single base. The TCR beta CDR3 regions were amplified from RNA transcripts. A first-round RT-PCR of the TCR CDR3 used the HTBI primer set with the Qiagen OneStep RT-PCR kit. Libraries were constructed in a second round of multiplex PCR, after which size selection and purification were carried out. Libraries were sequenced paired-end with 100 bp reads on an Illumina HiSeq2000. Concerning the study's data processing: SOAPnuke was used to process the raw data, throwing out any read that contained adapters or uncalled bases, had a mean Phred below 15, or lacked an exact constant-primer or identifier match. COPE v1.2.5 was used to merge high-quality paired reads, and clonotypes were defined as unique nucleotide sequences. MiTCR v1.1 was used to align clonotypes to the IMGT TRBV, TRBD and TRBJ reference segments. Analysis was restricted to V-J combinations with a frequency above 0.0001, which covered 98% to 99.2% of repertoires. The TCS score was defined as F50 (clonal expansion) divided by E x V (chaos), with BLOSUM62-based TCRdist calculated between CDR3 peptides within each V-J. Welch's t-statistics and random forest reduced 500 to 550 V-J features to 13, which were used in a naive Bayes classifier (R e1071). TCRdb reran the public reads through fastp at Q25 and MiXCR, keeping productive beta chains. Every CDR3 protein is listed once, alongside the most common genes and DNA of its rows. TCRdb's processing, not the authors' own work, is the source of the V and J calls. A total of more than 500,000 distinct CDR3 sequences appear in this sample, 12% to 15% of them only once. The ten largest clones capture over 11% of the sample.

The data belong to a study of T cells in Graves' hyperthyroidism and ophthalmopathy (dated by TCRdb to the late 2010s). General notes on the study: Peripheral blood samples were taken at the time of initial diagnosis, prior to any treatment. To identify distinguishing TCR V-J signatures, a discovery cohort of some 100 patients was used, comprising fewer than 45 with Graves' ophthalmopathy and roughly 60 with stable Graves' hyperthyroidism. An independent validation cohort of under 20 hyperthyroidism patients and 17 patients who later progressed to ophthalmopathy tested prospective prediction of ophthalmopathy. The approximately 90 discovery patients were randomly split 7:3 into training and test sets. Thyroid tissue and blood T-cell repertoires from six Graves' hyperthyroidism patients were also compared in the study. Once sampling was done, hyperthyroidism patients were given methimazole at a starting dose of 30 mg daily, whereas ophthalmopathy patients were given high-dose intravenous methylprednisolone. TCR Vbeta CDR3 sequencing of roughly 140 peripheral blood samples (fewer than 45 ophthalmopathy, around 80 hyperthyroidism and roughly 17 progressor patients) is reported in the paper.

Study-wide conclusions, independent of this receptor: In validation, the model predicted progression to ophthalmopathy a median of roughly 6.5 months before onset, with 65% to 71% sensitivity and 72.22% specificity. Most expanded thyroid clonotypes (frequency above 0.001) were also detected in blood, a finding suggesting that blood repertoires may reflect thyroid immune responses. In cross-validation, a model built on a 13 V-J signature told ophthalmopathy apart from stable hyperthyroidism with just under 90% sensitivity and roughly 81% specificity, and in testing the same model reached 80%/75%. Sample size was not statistically predetermined, and investigators were not blinded to group allocation.

From the cysteine up to the phenylalanine, the CDR3 has a length of 14 residues. Kept here is only the CDR3 DNA, which spans 42 bases and is read in frame from base 1. CDR1 and CDR2 (SGHTA, FQGNSA) derive from the germline V gene. V gives up 6 bases and J gives up 0 bases, and the segment between their germline ends measures 10 bases. Stable Graves' hyperthyroidism was defined as the absence of progression to ophthalmopathy over 18 months of follow-up. The hyperthyroidism patients were between 18 and 65 years old and newly diagnosed, with a disease duration of less than 2 months. Any patient with an uncontrolled infection, another autoimmune disease, pregnancy or lactation was excluded. Diagnoses were based on clinical symptoms, serum thyroxine and TRAb, thyroid ultrasound and orbital computed tomography. PBMCs were isolated from approximately 10 ml of fresh peripheral blood by Ficoll-Paque density gradient centrifugation. Total RNA was extracted with Trizol reagent, and quality was checked on an Agilent 2100 Bioanalyzer.

The origin of this receptor is a woman aged 40 to 55 with Graves' hyperthyroidism. This chain joins TRBV7-2 to TRBJ2-3; TRBD2 is a possible D gene, resting on 5 matching bases. Sequenced material: blood. The CDR3 protein sequence reads: CASRGGSSTDTQYF. The DNA is as follows: TGTGCCAGCAGAGGAGGTTCTAGCACAGATACGCAGTATTTT.